The entry below describes one T cell receptor beta chain. Which antigen it targets is not known. No base qualities exist here, and no much larger clone lies one base off it. This record comes from a study of shared T cell receptors in the human thymus (dated by TCRdb to the early 2020s). Describing the broader study: The study examined how the human thymus generates shared, self-reactive T-cell receptor alpha chains.

The CDR3 runs 13 residues from the cysteine to the phenylalanine. The entry retains the CDR3 DNA only, 39 bases that are in frame from base 1. From a lookup of the germline V gene, CDR1 and CDR2 are MRHNA and SNTAGT. The germline ends are 10 bases apart after V is trimmed by 4 bases and J by 6 bases. Library preparation used the immunoSEQ multiplex PCR assay. TCRdb obtained this table from immuneACCESS and retained in-frame rearrangements with V and J assigned. These tables miss some clones; where compared with another copy, unresolved V genes account for less than half of the shortfall, and the remainder is unexplained. The sample table lists roughly 700,000 clones, around 87% of them with a count of one. The ten largest account for around 0.0099% of the sample. Separately, the same data were catalogued under a study of human thymus T cells. The other study reports the following: The donors were immunologically healthy infants in Finland who had open corrective cardiac surgery for congenital heart defects. Thymus tissue was obtained as surgical resects removed during corrective cardiac surgery. V and J gene segment usage appeared biased in both thymic and peripheral blood repertoires. According to the related research, thymic TCR repertoires were highly overlapping among unrelated individuals. The study characterized TCR alpha and beta repertoires from seven to nine infant thymus samples and a few related peripheral blood samples. Donor ages ranging from roughly 6 to 244 days were recorded, and over 5 male and a couple of female infants were included in the cohort. After being mechanically released from the tissue, thymocytes were kept at -70 degrees C in pellets of roughly 10-30 million cells. A QIAsymphony instrument was used to extract genomic DNA from the frozen cell pellets. The immunoSEQ multiplex PCR assay was used to amplify the TCRB and TCRAD loci from a standardized amount of quality-controlled genomic DNA. The V(D)J region was spanned by amplicons of a length sufficient to cover the CDR3 and to identify V and J genes. Amplicon sequencing was performed on an Illumina platform through the commercial immunoSEQ service. Primer bias and sequencing errors were corrected as previously described, and TCRAD and TCRB were defined on the basis of the IMGT database. Analysis of the repertoires was done with immunoSEQ Analyzer 3.0 and VDJTools and included basic statistics, V/J segment usage, diversity estimates, rarefaction and pairwise overlap. Diversity was estimated with Chao1, ChaoE, Efron-Thisted, Shannon and inverse Simpson indices, and also on datasets down-sampled to the smallest sample. For repertoire overlap, CDR3 nucleotide sequence, V gene and J gene had to match strictly, and clustering was done by Jaccard-based multidimensional scaling. On average, about 800,000 unique TCRB clonotypes were obtained from thymus samples, compared with about 86,000 from blood samples.

The sequence joins TRBV6-4 to TRBJ2-1; TRBD2 could be the D gene, as 5 bases match. Sequenced input: thymocytes. The source of this sequence is a boy under two years old with a congenital heart defect. Donor details come from another sample of the same person, matched by shared clones. The DNA sequence follows: TGTGCCAGCAGTGTACGGCTAGCCAATGAGCAGTTCTTC. The resulting protein is CASSVRLANEQFF.